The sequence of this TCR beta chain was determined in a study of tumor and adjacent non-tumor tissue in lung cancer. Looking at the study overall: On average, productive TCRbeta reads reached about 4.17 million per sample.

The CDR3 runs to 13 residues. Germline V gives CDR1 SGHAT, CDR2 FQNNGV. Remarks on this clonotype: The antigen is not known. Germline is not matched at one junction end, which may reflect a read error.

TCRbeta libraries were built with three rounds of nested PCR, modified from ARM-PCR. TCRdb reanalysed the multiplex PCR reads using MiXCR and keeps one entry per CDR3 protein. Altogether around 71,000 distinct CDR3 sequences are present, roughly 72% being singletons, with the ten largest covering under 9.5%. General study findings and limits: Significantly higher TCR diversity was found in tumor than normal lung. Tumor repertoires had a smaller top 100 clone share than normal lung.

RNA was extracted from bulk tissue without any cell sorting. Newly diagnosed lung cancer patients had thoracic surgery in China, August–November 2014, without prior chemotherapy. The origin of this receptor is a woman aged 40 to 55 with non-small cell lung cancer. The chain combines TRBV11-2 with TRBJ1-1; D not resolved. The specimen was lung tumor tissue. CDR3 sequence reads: CASGLVILIEAFF. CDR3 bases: TGTGCCAGCGGCTTGGTAATCCTCATTGAAGCCTTCTTT.